This T cell receptor (beta chain) stems from a study of immune aging and cytomegalovirus after organ transplant (dated by TCRdb to the early 2020s). Broadly, across the study: All transplant recipients received three-drug immunosuppression with prednisone, tacrolimus, and mycophenolate. What the study reported, not specific to this receptor: Large clones contained a higher proportion of TEMRA cells, and the seven largest clones (roughly 2,000 cells) acquired aged and TEMRA cells while losing TCM cells. Following viremia, aged-phenotype cells rose post-transplant in clones of any size, with the rise occurring earlier in large clones (days 200-264) than in small clones. CD57 was not measured in the sequencing data, so a conservative gene-based aging definition was used instead.

V is trimmed back by 0 bases and J by 7 bases, and the junction contains 23 bases that no gene match accounts for. Measured from the cysteine to the phenylalanine, the CDR3 is 20 residues long. Only the CDR3 DNA stays, 60 bases, in frame from base 1. Based on the germline V gene, the CDR1 and CDR2 sequences are SGHRS and YFSETQ. In its sample, this clonotype was seen many times. No antigen is known for it. Base qualities were left out, and no much larger clone turns up one base away. The time point label here, explained by the study, means: five sample-tagged time points from pre-transplant (day -1) to day 368 post-transplant, pooled. Thawed PBMC were stimulated with a CMV IE-1 overlapping peptide library for around 11 hours, with no transport inhibitors added. Thawed cells were rested overnight and then stimulated in R10 medium with CD28/CD49d costimulation. The IE-1 peptide library was made up of 15-amino-acid peptides with 11-amino-acid overlaps. Samples from each time point were barcoded using BD Single-Cell Multiplexing Kit Sample Tags, then pooled and stained with sorting antibodies plus oligo-conjugated anti-CD45RA. A BD FACSAria III was used to sort CMV-responsive CD8+CD137+ and CD4+CD154+ T cells at 4-way purity. Blood samples were drawn into EDTA vacutainers and processed by Ficoll gradient within 1-24 hours.

Library creation used single-cell sequencing. The sequencer was an Illumina NovaSeq 6000. The BD Rhapsody Targeted mRNA and AbSeq Reagent Kit was used in a microwell format for cell capture and library preparation. Libraries covered TCR, sample tags, AbSeq, and targeted mRNA from the Human T-Cell Expression Panel plus custom TOX and TOX2 primers. Libraries were sequenced on an Illumina NovaSeq. Under the source paper's analysis protocol: The analysis covered approximately 9,900 cells in total, of which about 7,000 were CD8 T cells and 4494 were CD8 T cells with an identifiable TCR CDR3. The BD Rhapsody Targeted Analysis Pipeline, including V(D)J processing, was run on the Seven Bridges Genomics platform to process the raw data. Quality control, Sample Tag demultiplexing with Lex-BDSMK, clone identification with VDJ Explorer, and Seurat clustering were performed in SeqGeq 1.6.0. Clones comprising <1% of CD8 T cells were considered non-expanded; clones comprising >2.5% of the sample were considered clonal expansions. The public reads were reprocessed in TCRdb via fastp at Q25 and MiXCR, keeping in-frame beta chains. Rows matching on CDR3 protein sequence are summarized as one entry with the most common DNA and genes. TCRdb's processing, not the authors' own work, is the source of the V and J calls. The sample records fewer than 25,000 distinct CDR3 sequences, just over 35% of which are singletons. 20% to 25% of the sample comes from the top ten.

Sequencing used CMV peptide-activated CD4+ and CD8+ T cells sorted from blood, obtained at five time points, pooled. Per the publication, the cell subset or site label means: sorted CD8+CD137+ and CD4+CD154+ T cells after 11 to 13 h CMV IE-1 peptide stimulation. This receptor was taken from a female donor who had a heart transplant and CMV viremia. Recombination joined TRBV5-1 with TRBJ2-3; TRBD2 lines up with 7 middle nucleotides. The CDR3 sequence is CASSLALNFGRERFEHTQYF. In nucleotides, the sequence is TGCGCCAGCAGCTTGGCCTTGAATTTCGGGCGGGAGCGCTTCGAGCATACGCAGTATTTT.